In this sample, the clone carrying this T cell receptor beta chain turned up once. This entry belongs to a study of blood T cell repertoires in COVID-19. Source study methods: Cell counts per sample came from amplifying reference gene primers. The table came from immunoSEQ multiplex PCR; TCRdb's copy has only in-frame clones and leaves some out. Clone size and V and J calls were adopted from that table, with D and trimming inferred from the DNA. The table lists approximately 150,000 clones, roughly four fifths of them singletons. V lost 4 bases to trimming and J lost 4 bases, with 10 bases between them. The V gene's germline CDR1 is LNHDA and CDR2 SQIVND (reference sequence). The CDR3 totals 13 residues. Participant age was about 18 to 89 years, and participants resided in 20 to 30 US areas.

This TCR was sampled from a man aged 40-49 years with acute COVID-19. Specimen: PBMCs or T cells enriched from blood (not recorded which). The chain uses TRBV19 and TRBJ1-2; D is ambiguous. The chain's CDR3 is CASSKTFLYGYTF. The CDR3 DNA reads TGTGCCAGTAGTAAGACATTCCTCTATGGCTACACCTTC.